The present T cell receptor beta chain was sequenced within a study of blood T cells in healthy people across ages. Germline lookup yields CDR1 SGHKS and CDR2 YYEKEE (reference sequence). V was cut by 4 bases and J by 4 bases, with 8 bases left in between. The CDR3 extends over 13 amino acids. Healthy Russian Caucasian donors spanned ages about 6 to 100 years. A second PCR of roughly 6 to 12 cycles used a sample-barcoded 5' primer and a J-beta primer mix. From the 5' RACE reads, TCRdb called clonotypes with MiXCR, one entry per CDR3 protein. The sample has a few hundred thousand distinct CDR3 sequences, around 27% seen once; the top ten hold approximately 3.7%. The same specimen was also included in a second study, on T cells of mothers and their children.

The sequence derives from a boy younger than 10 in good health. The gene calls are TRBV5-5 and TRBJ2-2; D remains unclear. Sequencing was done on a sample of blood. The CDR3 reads CASSPWSTGELFF. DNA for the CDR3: TGTGCCAGCAGCCCCTGGAGCACCGGGGAGCTGTTTTTT.